This T cell receptor beta chain appears in the sequencing data of a study of blood T cells in healthy people across ages. Germline values: CDR1 MNHEY, CDR2 SVGAGI. V was cut by 4 bases and J by 3 bases, with 10 bases left in between. The CDR3 contains 14 residues. The authors ran a second PCR of about 6 to 11 cycles using a sample-barcoded 5' primer and a J-beta primer mix. TCRdb used MiXCR to reprocess the 5' RACE reads, holding one entry per CDR3 protein. The data contain hundreds of thousands of distinct CDR3 sequences, 25% to 35% of them singletons. The same data also went into a second study, on T cells of mothers and their children.

The sequenced material came from blood. This TCR was recovered from a boy aged 2 to 10 in good health. The gene calls are TRBV6-5 and TRBJ1-3; a weak D match, TRBD1 (6 bases). CDR3 coding DNA: TGTGCCAGCAGTTTCGGGGGCCGTGGAAACACCATATATTTT. It yields the protein CASSFGGRGNTIYF.